The following is a TCR beta chain sequence with its context. Its antigen is still unknown. The germline gives CDR1 SGHDN, CDR2 FVKESK. The CDR3 extends over 12 amino acids. V was shortened by 5 bases and J by 7 bases, with 11 bases between the two germline ends. These data belong to a study of beta chain features in type 1 diabetes. What was sequenced were expressed TCRB transcripts, since all of the isolated RNA had been reverse transcribed. TCRdb's copy holds only in-frame clones and misses some; the assay was immunoSEQ multiplex PCR. Of approximately 110,000 clones listed, 40% were seen once; the top ten hold around 0.07%. Study observations and caveats: The analysis here could not establish whether HLA type shapes TCRB rearrangement. For Type 1 diabetes patients, all four CD4+ subsets carried TCRB CDR3s that were moderately but significantly shorter.

This chain links TRBV14 with TRBJ1-2; D perhaps matches TRBD1 (6 bases). This receptor was obtained from a woman under 30 in good health. Specimen: stem cell memory CD4+ T cells from blood. The CDR3 loop reads CASSTQGIGYTF. CDR3 coding DNA: TGTGCCAGCAGCACCCAGGGGATTGGCTACACCTTC.